The TCR beta chain under discussion was sequenced for a study of shared clonotypes between healthy human individuals. With respect to this clone: The antigen remains undetermined.

At deep level, the assay was performed. Clones were sequenced by immunoSEQ multiplex PCR, and TCRdb holds only the in-frame ones, with some missing. The sample shows some 1.5 million clones, 95% to 99% of them seen only once. J lost 2 bases, V lost 3 bases, and 13 bases had no gene match. The CDR3 loop spans 18 amino acids. Points from the study as a whole: Generation probabilities of non-shared clonotypes were lower (relative to those shared by all four donors). The low donor count limited represented genetic and exposure-history diversity. Between a few donors, naive CD4 clonotypes were shared at a level of about 5%.

The sequence was collected from a man aged 30 to 39 in good health. This rearrangement joins TRBV23-1 to TRBJ2-5, with 9 positions matching TRBD2. TRBV23-1 is reported as an ORF; its role is uncertain. Specimen: naive CD4+ T cells sorted from blood. Subset reported: CD45RA+ positively selected. This CDR3 reads CASSHPRVVAGAQETQYF. CDR3 coding DNA: TGCGCCAGCAGTCACCCTCGTGTCGTAGCGGGAGCGCAAGAGACCCAGTACTTC.